The clone carrying this TCR beta chain was seen at least ten times. The target antigen is unknown. The investigators amplified TCR beta CDR3 regions from RNA transcripts. TCR CDR3 underwent first-round RT-PCR with the HTBI primer set. TCRdb used MiXCR to reprocess the multiplex PCR reads, holding one entry per CDR3 protein. This sample has 550,000 to 650,000 distinct CDR3 sequences, with approximately 15% found just once. This record comes from a study of T cells in Graves' hyperthyroidism and ophthalmopathy. Per the germline V gene, CDR1 is SGHRS and CDR2 is YFSETQ. The CDR3 has 17 residues. V was cut by 4 bases and J by 2 bases, with 20 bases left in between. Uncontrolled infection, other autoimmune disease, pregnancy or lactation excluded patients. Notes on the study in general: Model predictions of ophthalmopathy came a median around 7.1 months before onset.

The genes are TRBV5-1 and TRBJ2-3; possible D gene TRBD2, 5 bases. The sequenced sample was blood. The receptor was derived from a middle-aged woman with Graves' hyperthyroidism. The CDR3 DNA reads TGCGCCAGCAGCCCGGAGAGCCTAGCATCCGACACAGATACGCAGTATTTT. This codes for CASSPESLASDTDTQYF.